The 30 T cell receptor beta chains given below trace back to one sample, sequenced in a study of metastatic and nonmetastatic thyroid tumors. Every patient was untreated before thyroid surgery. Using MiXCR, TCRdb reanalyzed the PCR reads. This sample carries 46,000 or so clones, approximately 15% of them seen once, and the ten largest clones take roughly 22%. The sequenced material came from blood. All receptors derive from a female donor with papillary thyroid cancer or a benign thyroid nodule (not recorded which). Some clones in this sample may be carry-over from other donors' samples.

The rearrangement uses TRBV20-1 and TRBJ2-7; 10 bases match TRBD1. V shed 2 bases, J shed 6 bases, and the junction held 7 bases outside the gene matches. Germline loops: CDR1 DFQATT, CDR2 SNEGSKA (reference sequence). The CDR3 runs 14 residues. CDR3 region: CSARKTGGGVEQYF. For the CDR3, the DNA is TGCAGTGCTAGAAAGACAGGGGGCGGGGTCGAGCAGTACTTC.

This clone was counted many times. The V and J genes are TRBV2 and TRBJ2-3; a weak D match, TRBD1 (5 bases). The CDR3 length is 13 residues. V dropped 6 bases and J dropped 5 bases, with 12 bases sitting between them. Germline V gives CDR1 SNHLY, CDR2 FYNNEI. The CDR3 nucleotides are TGTGCCAGCAGACAGGATTCTCGAGATACGCAGTATTTT. Residues: CASRQDSRDTQYF.

In regard to this clone: A much more abundant neighbour one base away suggests this may be a read error. The conserved final phenylalanine or tryptophan is absent from the CDR3, which likely points to a read error. The rearrangement links TRBV4-1 to TRBJ2-7; 9 bases are a match to TRBD2. The germline gives CDR1 MGHRA, CDR2 YSYEKL. This CDR3 contains 16 residues. The V gene end was trimmed by 6 bases and the J gene end by 2 bases; junction bases not matched to a gene: 11. The CDR3: CASSDLAGSAPYEQYC. The CDR3 DNA reads as TGCGCCAGCAGTGACCTAGCGGGGTCAGCACCCTACGAGCAGTACTGC.

J is TRBJ2-5 and V is TRBV5-1; 7 nucleotides line up with TRBD2. The CDR3 consists of 16 residues. Trimming cost V 3 bases and J 2 bases; bases outside gene matches: 10. CDR1 is SGHRS, CDR2 YFSETQ, per germline. The CDR3 nucleotides are TGCGCCAGCAGCTCGGGAGGTAGCATTCTTCAAGAGACCCAGTACTTC. Translating it yields CASSSGGSILQETQYF.

The V and J genes are TRBV5-1 and TRBJ1-2; the match to TRBD1 covers 7 bases. Losses at the gene ends were 3 bases for V and 8 bases for J; bases not matched to a gene: 19. CDR1 and CDR2 (germline): SGHRS, YFSETQ. The CDR3 spans 17 residues. The CDR3 protein is CASSSPDRSNWLAGYTF. The CDR3 DNA follows: TGCGCCAGCAGCTCCCCGGACAGGTCTAACTGGTTGGCCGGCTACACCTTC.

This clone has ten or more counts. This sequence joins TRBV29-1 and TRBJ1-1; D perhaps matches TRBD1 (5 bases). The V gene lost 0 bases and the J gene lost 5 bases, with 10 bases spanning the gap. CDR3 length: 13 amino acids. Germline loops: CDR1 SQVTM, CDR2 ANQGSEA. The CDR3 nucleotides read TGCAGCGTTGAAGATCAGGGCGGGACTGAAGCTTTCTTT. Amino acids: CSVEDQGGTEAFF.

Relative to its sample, this clone is medium-sized. The chain is built from TRBV28 and TRBJ2-1, with 9 nucleotides matching TRBD2. Germline V gene lookup returns CDR1 MDHEN and CDR2 SYDVKM. CDR3 size: 13 residues. J gave up 3 bases and V 6 bases, and 0 bases lay outside the gene matches. Written as DNA, the CDR3 is TGTGCCAGCAGACTAGCGGGCTACAATGAGCAGTTCTTC. Its translation: CASRLAGYNEQFF.

For this clone: Possible read error: a much larger clone is one base away. The chain uses TRBV7-2 and TRBJ1-2; D remains unclear. V was clipped by 3 bases and J by 12 bases, with 20 bases between them. The CDR3 loop spans 14 amino acids. Per the germline V gene, CDR1 is SGHTA and CDR2 is FQGNSA. The CDR3 DNA sequence: TGTGCCAGCAGCTTCTCACGAGAAGTCTACGGCCACACCTTC. It specifies CASSFSREVYGHTF.

In this sample, this clone turned up many times. This specimen includes other DNA sequences encoding the same CDR3. The gene calls are TRBV6-2 or TRBV6-3 and TRBJ1-1; 7 bases are shared with TRBD1. The CDR3 has 14 residues. The V gene's germline CDR1 is MNHEY and CDR2 SVGEGT. J gave up 2 bases and V 6 bases, and 6 bases lay outside the gene matches. The CDR3 spells CASSSGGANTEAFF. DNA for the CDR3: TGTGCCAGCAGCTCAGGGGGGGCAAACACTGAAGCTTTCTTT.

The chain links TRBV25-1 to TRBJ2-7; a possible D gene is TRBD1 (7 bases). The germline V and J ends were trimmed by 6 bases and 2 bases, with 14 bases remaining between them. Germline V gene lookup returns CDR1 MGHDK and CDR2 SYGVNS. The CDR3 runs to 14 residues. CDR3 in amino acids: CASRVTGRTYEQYF. The DNA of the CDR3 is TGTGCCAGCAGAGTGACAGGGAGGACCTACGAGCAGTACTTC.

This clone was recorded at least ten times. J is TRBJ2-7 and V is TRBV12-3 or TRBV12-4; D remains unclear. Trimming removed 1 base from V and 5 bases from J, with 12 bases in between. CDR3 length equals 14 residues. The CDR3 protein is CASSLEVNRHEQYF. The DNA of the CDR3 is TGTGCCAGCAGTTTAGAGGTCAACCGCCACGAGCAGTACTTC.

This chain joins TRBV2 and TRBJ2-3, with D perhaps matching TRBD1 or TRBD2 (5 bases each). The CDR3 contains 14 residues. V was shortened by 6 bases and J by 2 bases, with 12 bases between the two germline ends. CDR1 SNHLY and CDR2 FYNNEI come from the germline V gene. CDR3 residues: CASRSGTFTDTQYF. The CDR3 DNA follows: TGTGCCAGCAGATCCGGGACCTTCACAGATACGCAGTATTTT.

This clone was recorded at least ten times. The V gene is TRBV6-1, the J gene TRBJ2-7, with 8 positions matching TRBD1. This CDR3 contains 13 residues. V lost 5 bases and J lost 5; bases outside the gene matches: 5. Germline CDR1 is MNHNS and CDR2 is SASEGT. The CDR3 sequence: CASSHDRGHEQYF. CDR3 bases: TGTGCCAGCAGTCACGACAGGGGCCACGAGCAGTACTTC.

The chain joins TRBV11-2 to TRBJ2-7; D remains ambiguous. Deletions cut 3 bases from V and 0 bases from J, with 9 bases between. The germline V gene has CDR1 SGHAT and CDR2 FQNNGV. The CDR3 totals 14 residues. The CDR3 here is CASSLQGISYEQYF. The CDR3 DNA is TGTGCCAGCAGCTTGCAAGGGATCTCCTACGAGCAGTACTTC.

This clone showed up many times. The chain carries TRBV11-2 and TRBJ2-4, with 7 bases identical to TRBD1. Germline assignment: CDR1 SGHAT and CDR2 FQNNGV. J lost 3 bases, V lost 1 base, and 6 bases had no gene match. This CDR3 region has 16 residues. The DNA for the CDR3 is TGTGCCAGCAGCTTAGTAAGGGGGCTGAGCAAAAACATTCAGTACTTC. Residues: CASSLVRGLSKNIQYF.

Many counts were recorded for this clone. With a much larger clone just one base away, this may be a read error. The gene calls are TRBV12-5 and TRBJ1-1; the D gene is possibly TRBD1 (5 bases). Germline assignment: CDR1 LGHNT and CDR2 FRNRAP. This CDR3 contains 13 residues. V lost 6 bases and J 4 bases, leaving 12 bases between the germline ends. The CDR3 sequence: CASGRGAVTEAFF. In DNA form, the CDR3 reads TGTGCTAGTGGCCGAGGGGCAGTCACTGAAGCTTTCTTT.

This clone was seen repeatedly, ten times or more. The chain recombines TRBV15 with TRBJ1-4; no reliable D call. This CDR3 is built from 13 residues. The V and J ends lost 3 bases and 7 bases respectively, with 9 bases between them. Germline lookup yields CDR1 LNHNV and CDR2 YYDKDF (reference sequence). This chain's CDR3 is CATSRESGEKLFF. The CDR3 coding sequence is TGTGCCACCAGCAGGGAATCGGGTGAAAAACTGTTTTTT.

Turning to this clone: This may stem from a read error, because a much larger clone lies one nucleotide away. The chain carries TRBV4-1 and TRBJ2-1; D not certain. Trimming took off 1 base at V and 8 bases at J, with 6 bases between the two ends. The CDR3 runs to 12 residues. Germline V gene lookup returns CDR1 MGHRA and CDR2 YSYEKL. CDR3 in DNA: TGCGCCAGCAGCCAAGTGTGTTATGAGCAGTTCTTC. This encodes CASSQVCYEQFF.

Many counts were recorded for this clone. This rearrangement joins TRBV7-8 to TRBJ2-2; D gene ambiguous. CDR3 length: 12 amino acids. V dropped 9 bases and J dropped 3 bases, with 8 bases sitting between them. The germline gives CDR1 SGHVS, CDR2 FQNEAQ. CDR3 DNA sequence: TGTGCCAGTTGGGTTTACACCGGGGAGCTGTTTTTT. It is translated as CASWVYTGELFF.

The J gene is TRBJ2-1, the V gene TRBV20-1; D may be TRBD2 (5 bases). CDR3 length equals 18 residues. V was shortened by 1 base and J by 2 bases, with 21 bases between the two germline ends. Germline V gives CDR1 DFQATT, CDR2 SNEGSKA (reference sequence). The CDR3 nucleotides are TGCAGTGCTAGAGTGTTGACGGCGGGCGGTTCCCCCTACAATGAGCAGTTCTTC. Amino acids: CSARVLTAGGSPYNEQFF.

In its sample, this clone was seen many times. The genes are TRBV7-2 and TRBJ2-1; D might be TRBD1 (5 bases). The CDR3 spans 13 residues. From germline, CDR1 is SGHTA and CDR2 FQGNSA. Trimming pared 1 base from V and 12 bases from J, leaving 13 bases between. The CDR3 DNA reads TGTGCCAGCAGCTTAGTCCTTAACCAGGGGCAGTTCTTC. It yields the protein CASSLVLNQGQFF.

This clone qualifies as medium-sized. The chain has TRBV29-1 and TRBJ2-1, with 12 nucleotides matching TRBD2. Trimming cost V 1 base and J 1 base; bases outside gene matches: 5. The CDR3 runs to 17 residues. Germline CDR1 reads SQVTM; CDR2 reads ANQGSEA. In nucleotides, the CDR3 is TGCAGCGTTGAAGGACTAGCGGGAGATAGGTCCTACAATGAGCAGTTCTTC. This encodes CSVEGLAGDRSYNEQFF.

This clone was found many times. The chain combines TRBV5-1 with TRBJ2-3; no definite D call. V was trimmed by 1 base and J by 4 bases, leaving 4 bases between them. Germline CDR1 and CDR2: SGHRS and YFSETQ. The CDR3 runs to 12 residues. The CDR3 protein is CASSLLSDTQYF. In DNA, the CDR3 is TGCGCCAGCAGCTTGTTGTCAGATACGCAGTATTTT.

At least ten counts were recorded for this clone. V usage is TRBV6-1 and J usage is TRBJ2-7; TRBD2 might be the D (5 bases). V was shortened by 2 bases and J by 4 bases, with 12 bases between the two germline ends. CDR1 MNHNS and CDR2 SASEGT come from the germline V gene. This CDR3 spans 14 amino acids. CDR3 in amino acids: CASSETGLDYEQYF. For the CDR3, the DNA is TGTGCCAGCAGTGAAACCGGACTGGATTACGAGCAGTACTTC.

This chain uses TRBV10-1 with TRBJ2-3, with D possibly TRBD1 on 5 matching bases. Germline lookup yields CDR1 WNHNN and CDR2 SYGVQD (reference sequence). The ends were cut back, 3 bases at V and 3 bases at J, with 13 bases in the middle. The CDR3 contains 15 residues. This chain's CDR3 is CASSEGAGRTDTQYF. Here the CDR3 DNA reads TGCGCCAGCAGTGAAGGCGCAGGGCGAACAGATACGCAGTATTTT.

Worth noting for this clone: Other DNA sequences in the same sample also yield this CDR3. The chain joins TRBV6-2 or TRBV6-3 to TRBJ2-7, with a weak D call TRBD2 (5 bases). Germline CDR1 reads MNHEY; CDR2 reads SVGEGT. There are 14 residues in the CDR3. V lost 0 bases, J lost 1 base, and 7 bases lay in between. CDR3 sequence (DNA): TGTGCCAGCAGTTACTCGAGGGTGTCCTACGAGCAGTACTTC. Its protein is CASSYSRVSYEQYF.

A few counts support this clone. The CDR3 nucleotides are TGCAGTGCTAGAGGGAACACTGAAGCTTTCTTT. Amino acid sequence: CSARGNTEAFF. This chain connects TRBV20-1 to TRBJ1-1; no clear D gene. The CDR3 runs to 11 residues. Deletions cut 1 base from V and 1 base from J, with 1 base between. CDR1 and CDR2 (germline): DFQATT, SNEGSKA (reference sequence).

This clone showed up many times. The CDR3: CASSQGGGPLTDTQYF. The DNA for the CDR3 is TGTGCCAGTAGTCAAGGGGGAGGACCACTCACAGATACGCAGTATTTT. The rearrangement joins TRBV19 to TRBJ2-3; D is tentatively TRBD1 or TRBD2 (6 bases each). There are 16 residues in the CDR3. Looked up from germline, CDR1 is LNHDA and CDR2 is SQIVND (reference sequence). V was cut by 5 bases and J by 2 bases, with 17 bases left in between.

This clone was counted ten times or more. The rearrangement links TRBV20-1 to TRBJ2-1; perhaps TRBD2 as D (6 bases). Germline values: CDR1 DFQATT, CDR2 SNEGSKA (reference sequence). V gave up 6 bases and J gave up 5 bases, with 17 bases separating them. The CDR3 spans 14 residues. The CDR3 DNA reads as TGCAGTGCCAGATCCGGGACTCCCGACAATGAGCAGTTCTTC. This encodes CSARSGTPDNEQFF.

The V call is TRBV7-9, the J call TRBJ2-6; D gene ambiguous. Germline V CDR1 and CDR2: SEHNR, FQNEAQ (reference sequence). Trimming shortened V by 1 base and J by 0 bases, and 4 bases separated the two germline ends. This CDR3 region has 15 residues. CDR3 sequence reads: CASSLVTSGANVLTF. In DNA, the CDR3 is TGTGCCAGCAGCTTAGTTACCTCTGGGGCCAACGTCCTGACTTTC.